This T cell receptor beta chain was captured in a study of blood T cell repertoires in COVID-19. Looked up from germline, CDR1 is SGHVS and CDR2 is FQNEAQ. This CDR3 contains 16 residues. J gave up 1 base and V 3 bases, and 3 bases lay outside the gene matches. Authors' processing steps: Reference gene primer amplification yielded estimated nucleated cell counts. The table came from immunoSEQ multiplex PCR; TCRdb's copy has only in-frame clones and leaves some out. That table supplies the V and J calls and clone size; D and trimming were determined from the DNA. The sample holds 75,000 to 90,000 clones, about 80% seen once. At least ten counts were recorded for this clone.

The rearrangement joins TRBV7-8 to TRBJ1-5; 10 bases line up with TRBD1. The source material was peripheral blood. This clonotype originated in a woman aged 40 to 49 with active or convalescent COVID-19. CDR3 residues: CASSFGQGESNQPQHF. The CDR3 nucleotides read TGTGCCAGCAGCTTCGGACAGGGGGAGAGCAATCAGCCCCAGCATTTT.